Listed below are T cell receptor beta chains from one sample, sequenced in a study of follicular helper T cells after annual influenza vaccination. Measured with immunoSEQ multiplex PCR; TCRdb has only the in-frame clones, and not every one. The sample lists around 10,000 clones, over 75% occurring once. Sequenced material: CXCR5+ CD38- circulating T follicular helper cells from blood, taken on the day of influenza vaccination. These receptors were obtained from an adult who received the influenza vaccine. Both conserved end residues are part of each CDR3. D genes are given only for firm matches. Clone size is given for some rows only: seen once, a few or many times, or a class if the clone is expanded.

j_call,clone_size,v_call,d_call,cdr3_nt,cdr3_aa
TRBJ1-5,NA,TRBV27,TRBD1,TGTGCCAGCAGTTTATCTCCCCGACAGGGGAATCAGCCCCAGCATTTT,CASSLSPRQGNQPQHF
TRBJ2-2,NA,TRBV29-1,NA,TGCAGCGCCCCGGCCCCATCAACCGGGGAGCTGTTTTTT,CSAPAPSTGELFF
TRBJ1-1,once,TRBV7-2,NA,TGTGCCAGCAGCTTATCAGTCCCCTCAGTCGGGCTTGAAGCTTTCTTT,CASSLSVPSVGLEAFF
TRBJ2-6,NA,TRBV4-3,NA,TGCGCCAGCAGCCCCTTGAGCACTACTGGGGCCAACGTCCTGACTTTC,CASSPLSTTGANVLTF
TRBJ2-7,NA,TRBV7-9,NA,TGTGCCAGCAGCTTAGGACAGTTCGGCGGGGCCTCGAGCTCCTACGAGCAGTACTTC,CASSLGQFGGASSSYEQYF
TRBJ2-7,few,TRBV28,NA,TGTGCCAGCAGTTTAGAGGGTCAACACGAGCAGTACTTC,CASSLEGQHEQYF
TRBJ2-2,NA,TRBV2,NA,TGTGCCAGCAGTGTTAGCGCCAACACCGGGGAGCTGTTTTTT,CASSVSANTGELFF
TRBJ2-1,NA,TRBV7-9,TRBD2,TGTGCCAGCAGCTTAAAACCCACGCCGGGAGGGCAGAATGAGCAGTTCTTC,CASSLKPTPGGQNEQFF
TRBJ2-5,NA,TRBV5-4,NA,TGTGCCAGCAGCTTGGACGCTATTGGGACCCAGTACTTC,CASSLDAIGTQYF
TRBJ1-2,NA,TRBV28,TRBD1,TGTGCCAGCAGTGACAGGGGCTATGGCTACACCTTC,CASSDRGYGYTF
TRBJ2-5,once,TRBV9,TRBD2,TGTGCCAGCAGCGTAGCCCAACTAGCGGGGGGCCAAGAGACCCAGTACTTC,CASSVAQLAGGQETQYF
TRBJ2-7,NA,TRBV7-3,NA,TGTGCCAGCAGCTTAGGGGACGGACACTACGAGCAGTACTTC,CASSLGDGHYEQYF
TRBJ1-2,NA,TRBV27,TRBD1,TGTGCCAGCAGTCAGAGTCATTGGGCCCTGGGACAGGGTTGGGGCTACACCTTC,CASSQSHWALGQGWGYTF
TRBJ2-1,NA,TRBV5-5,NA,TGTGCCAGCAGTTCGACTAGTTACGGGAATGAGCAGTTCTTC,CASSSTSYGNEQFF
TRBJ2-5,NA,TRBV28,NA,TGTGCCAGCAGTTTCCACGTCCAGGGGGGCCAAGAGACCCAGTACTTC,CASSFHVQGGQETQYF
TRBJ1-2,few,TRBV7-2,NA,TGTGCCAGCAGCTCCGGCCCGGGTAATGGCTACACCTTC,CASSSGPGNGYTF
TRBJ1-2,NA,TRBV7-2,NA,TGTGCCAGCAGCTTAGGGCCGGCTGACTATGGCTACACCTTC,CASSLGPADYGYTF
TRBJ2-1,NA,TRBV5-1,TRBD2,TGCGCCAGCAGCCCGGAGGCGGGAGATTCCAATGAGCAGTTCTTC,CASSPEAGDSNEQFF
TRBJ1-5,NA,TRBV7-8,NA,TGTGCCAGCAGCTTAGCATCCGTGGGGGGACAGCCCCAGCATTTT,CASSLASVGGQPQHF
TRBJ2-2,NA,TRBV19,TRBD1,TGTGCCAGTAGATTCGGGACAGGGCTGGGCGGGGAGCTGTTTTTT,CASRFGTGLGGELFF
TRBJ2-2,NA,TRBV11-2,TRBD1,TGTGCCAGCAGCGTGGACAGGGGGGGCACCGGGGAGCTGTTTTTT,CASSVDRGGTGELFF
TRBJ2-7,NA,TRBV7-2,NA,TGTGCCAGCAGCTTATCTAGCGACTCCTACGAGCAGTACTTC,CASSLSSDSYEQYF
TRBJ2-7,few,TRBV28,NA,TGTGCCAGCAGTTGGGACCCGGTCGCCTACGAGCAGTACTTC,CASSWDPVAYEQYF
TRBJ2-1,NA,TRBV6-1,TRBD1,TGTGCCAGCAGTGCCATGGGACAGCTCTACAATGAGCAGTTCTTC,CASSAMGQLYNEQFF
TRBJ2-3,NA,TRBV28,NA,TGTGCCAGCAGAAGGGGACACGTCACAGATACGCAGTATTTT,CASRRGHVTDTQYF
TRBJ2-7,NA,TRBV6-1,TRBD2,TGTGCCAGCACCCCAGGGACTAGCAACTACGAGCAGTACTTC,CASTPGTSNYEQYF
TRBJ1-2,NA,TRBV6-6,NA,TGTGCCAGCAGTTACGCCAGGACCACAGGGGGCTACACCTTC,CASSYARTTGGYTF